Below are 29 T cell receptor beta chains sequenced from a single sample in a study of T cell responses to AZD1222 COVID-19 vaccine (dated by TCRdb to about 2021). Receptor amplification or capture employed the immunoSEQ multiplex PCR assay. TCRdb re-hosts the immuneACCESS table, in-frame sequences only. Its copies lack some clones; in the studies checked, an unresolved V gene accounts for under half of them, and the cause for the rest is not known. The sample table records 75,000 to 80,000 clones; roughly 90% of these occur just once. 1.2% to 1.5% of the sample rests with the top ten. Interpreted using the paper, the time point label stands for: about 28 days (+/-7) after the second vaccine dose. The sequencing used peripheral blood, collected 28 days after the second AZD1222 dose. The receptors were gathered from an adult who received the AZD1222 COVID-19 vaccine.

The chain joins TRBV28 to TRBJ2-1, with 9 bases lining up with TRBD1. CDR1 and CDR2 (germline): MDHEN, SYDVKM. The CDR3 runs 15 residues. V dropped 2 bases and J dropped 4; count of bases not matched to a gene: 3. CDR3 sequence: CASSLGGTGYNEQFF. CDR3 DNA: TGTGCCAGCAGTTTAGGCGGGACAGGGTACAATGAGCAGTTCTTC.

The rearrangement joins TRBV11-1 to TRBJ2-5; TRBD1 might be the D (7 bases). There are 16 residues in the CDR3. From germline, CDR1 is SGHAT and CDR2 FQDESV (reference sequence). The germline V and J ends were trimmed by 5 bases and 2 bases, with 18 bases remaining between them. CDR3 sequence (DNA): TGTGCCAGCAGCCTATGGAGGGGGCGAGGGCAAGAGACCCAGTACTTC. It specifies CASSLWRGRGQETQYF.

The rearrangement uses TRBV15 and TRBJ2-7, with D maybe TRBD1 (5 bases). The CDR3 is 16 residues long. The V end was cut by 3 bases, the J end by 1 base, with 16 bases between. Germline loops: CDR1 LNHNV, CDR2 YYDKDF (reference sequence). The CDR3 sequence is CATSSYVTGASYEQYF. The CDR3, as DNA: TGTGCCACCAGCAGCTACGTCACTGGGGCTTCCTACGAGCAGTACTTC.

The chain uses TRBV27 and TRBJ2-7; a possible D gene is TRBD2 (5 bases). CDR3 length: 13 residues. Germline V gene sequence: CDR1 MNHEY, CDR2 SMNVEV (reference sequence). Trimming shortened V by 2 bases and J by 2 bases, and 7 bases separated the two germline ends. The CDR3 sequence: CASSLGEPYEQYF. In DNA form, the CDR3 reads TGTGCCAGCAGTTTAGGGGAGCCCTACGAGCAGTACTTC.

V gene TRBV30 combines with J gene TRBJ1-5, with D hard to call. V was pared by 2 bases and J by 3 bases, with 8 bases between. The CDR3 length is 13 residues. Looked up from germline, CDR1 is GTSNPN and CDR2 is SVGIG (reference sequence). The CDR3 nucleotides are TGTGCCTGGAGTAGCAGGAACAATCAGCCCCAGCATTTT. Amino acid sequence: CAWSSRNNQPQHF. Drawing the rest from reference TRBV30 and TRBJ1-5, the complete variable domain is SQTIHQWPATLVQPVGSPLSLECTVEGTSNPNLYWYRQAAGRGLQLLFYSVGIGQISSEVPQNLSASRPQDRQFILSSKKLLLSDSGFYLCAWSSRNNQPQHFGDGTRLSIL.

The chain has TRBV6-2 or TRBV6-3 and TRBJ2-5, with D perhaps TRBD1 (5 bases). The CDR3 runs 15 residues. Germline loops: CDR1 MNHEY, CDR2 SVGEGT. V gave up 2 bases and J gave up 3 bases, with 13 bases separating them. As DNA, the CDR3 is TGTGCCAGCAGTTACGTCCGCAGGGTAAAAGAGACCCAGTACTTC. Its translation: CASSYVRRVKETQYF.

The rearrangement uses TRBV5-1 and TRBJ2-7; D gene ambiguous. Looked up from germline, CDR1 is SGHRS and CDR2 is YFSETQ. CDR3 length: 13 amino acids. Between the trimmed V and J ends, which lost 5 bases and 1 base, there was a span of 10 bases. The CDR3 region is CASSWDFSYEQYF. The DNA of the CDR3 is TGCGCCAGCAGTTGGGATTTTTCCTACGAGCAGTACTTC.

The CDR3 nucleotides read TGCGCCAGCAGCCAAGACCGGAGTCGGAGCGGGGAGCTGTTTTTT. Amino acids: CASSQDRSRSGELFF. The V and J genes are TRBV4-3 and TRBJ2-2; D remains unclear. V shed 0 bases and J shed 7 bases, with 12 bases lying between them. In germline, CDR1 is LGHNA, CDR2 YSLEER. The CDR3 is 15 amino acids.

V is TRBV19 and J is TRBJ2-7, with TRBD1 as a possible D gene (5 bases). V dropped 6 bases and J dropped 9 bases, with 18 bases sitting between them. Germline-derived CDR1 and CDR2 are LNHDA and SQIVND (reference sequence). This CDR3 has 13 residues. The CDR3 DNA reads TGTGCCAGTAGCCCCGCGCAGGGTTATGGGCAGTACTTC. Translation gives CASSPAQGYGQYF.

The chain carries TRBV29-1 and TRBJ2-7; D ambiguous. V was shortened by 4 bases and J by 0 bases, with 7 bases between the two germline ends. CDR3 length equals 12 residues. CDR1 SQVTM and CDR2 ANQGSEA come from the germline V gene. The CDR3 coding sequence is TGCAGCGTTGGATTCGACTCCTACGAGCAGTACTTC. Its protein product is CSVGFDSYEQYF.

The chain recombines TRBV5-1 with TRBJ1-2; 8 bases match TRBD1. Germline loops: CDR1 SGHRS, CDR2 YFSETQ. The CDR3 extends over 13 amino acids. With 7 bases clipped from V and 6 bases from J, the junction kept 8 bases outside the gene matches. This chain's CDR3 is CASATQGVDGYTF. The CDR3 DNA sequence: TGCGCCAGCGCCACACAGGGGGTCGATGGCTACACCTTC.

V is TRBV6-5 and J is TRBJ1-2; TRBD1 matches at 9 bases. CDR3 size: 14 residues. V was clipped by 2 bases and J by 3 bases; unmatched bases: 1. Germline CDR1 MNHEY, CDR2 SVGAGI. In nucleotides, the CDR3 is TGTGCCAGCAGTTACAGGACAGGGGACTATGGCTACACCTTC. This sequence encodes CASSYRTGDYGYTF.

V and J are TRBV4-3 and TRBJ2-1; 8 bases line up with TRBD1. Germline V lookup: CDR1 LGHNA, CDR2 YSLEER. CDR3 length: 16 amino acids. Trimming at V came to 1 base and at J to 7 bases, leaving 9 bases not matched to a gene. The chain's CDR3 is CASSQGRTGYRNEQFF. DNA for the CDR3: TGCGCCAGCAGCCAAGGAAGGACAGGGTATAGGAATGAGCAGTTCTTC.

This chain links TRBV7-6 with TRBJ2-7; tentatively, D is TRBD2 (6 bases). Trimming took off 1 base at V and 3 bases at J, with 7 bases between the two ends. This CDR3 spans 13 amino acids. The germline V gene encodes CDR1 SGHVS and CDR2 FNYEAQ. CDR3 coding DNA: TGTGCCAGCAGCTTAGGCGGGGACTACGAGCAGTACTTC. This sequence encodes CASSLGGDYEQYF. Looking up the rest from reference TRBV7-6 and TRBJ2-7 gives the full variable domain: GAGVSQSPRYKVTKRGQDVALRCDPISGHVSLYWYRQALGQGPEFLTYFNYEAQQDKSGLPNDRFSAERPEGSISTLTIQRTEQRDSAMYRCASSLGGDYEQYFGPGTRLTVT.

This chain joins TRBV15 and TRBJ1-2; D may be TRBD1 (6 bases). This CDR3 has 14 amino acids. Germline-derived CDR1 and CDR2 are LNHNV and YYDKDF (reference sequence). Trimming stripped 0 bases from V and 2 bases from J, with 7 bases between. The CDR3 is CATSRDQGNYGYTF. Here the CDR3 DNA reads TGTGCCACCAGCAGAGATCAGGGGAACTATGGCTACACCTTC.

This clone was counted once. This chain connects TRBV28 to TRBJ2-7; TRBD2 matches 8 bases. Germline CDR1 reads MDHEN; CDR2 reads SYDVKM. The CDR3 has 13 residues. V shed 6 bases, J shed 1 base, and the junction held 2 bases outside the gene matches. CDR3 region: CASSPGGSYEQYF. The DNA for the CDR3 is TGTGCCAGCAGCCCGGGGGGGTCCTACGAGCAGTACTTC.

The chain uses TRBV19 and TRBJ1-5, with D unresolved. Germline V gene sequence: CDR1 LNHDA, CDR2 SQIVND (reference sequence). This CDR3 has 13 amino acids. The V end lost 7 bases, the J end lost 9 bases, and 16 bases lay between the germline ends. The CDR3 region has the DNA TGTGCCAGTACGCCGCGTCCGGAAACGCCCCAGCATTTT. Protein: CASTPRPETPQHF.

The V call is TRBV7-2, the J call TRBJ2-1; 9 bases map to TRBD2. V lost 1 base, J lost 4 bases, and 5 bases stayed unmatched. The CDR3 runs to 16 residues. The germline CDR1 and CDR2 sequences are SGHTA and FQGNSA. The CDR3 is CASSLVGGGVYNEQFF. The CDR3 DNA sequence: TGTGCCAGCAGCTTAGTGGGCGGGGGGGTATACAATGAGCAGTTCTTC.

Note on this clone: One end of the junction does not line up with germline, which may come from a read error. The V call is TRBV6-2 or TRBV6-3, the J call TRBJ1-1, with unresolved D. CDR3 length: 11 amino acids. Germline V gene data show CDR1 as MNHEY and CDR2 as SVGEGT. As DNA, the CDR3 is TGTGCCAGCGGTTACGTCACTGAAGCTTTCTTT. It specifies CASGYVTEAFF.

This sequence joins TRBV7-6 and TRBJ2-7; D unresolved. Germline V gene lookup returns CDR1 SGHVS and CDR2 FNYEAQ. Trimming stripped 0 bases from V and 2 bases from J, with 11 bases between. The CDR3 length is 15 residues. CDR3 sequence: CASSLAQLPTYEQYF. Written as DNA, the CDR3 is TGTGCCAGCAGCTTAGCCCAGTTACCTACCTACGAGCAGTACTTC.

The chain joins TRBV14 to TRBJ1-1; 7 nucleotides agree with TRBD1. After removal of 5 bases from V and 4 bases from J, the junction contained 7 bases not matched to a gene. CDR3 length: 14 residues. Germline loops: CDR1 SGHDN, CDR2 FVKESK. CDR3: CASSETGLGTEAFF. Here the CDR3 DNA reads TGTGCCAGCAGCGAGACAGGGTTGGGCACTGAAGCTTTCTTT.

V usage is TRBV28 and J usage is TRBJ2-7; D gene ambiguous. V lost 7 bases, J lost 3 bases, and 7 bases lay in between. This CDR3 contains 11 residues. Germline V gives CDR1 MDHEN, CDR2 SYDVKM. The DNA of the CDR3 is TGTGCCAGCACCCAGAGCTACGAGCAGTACTTC. Protein sequence: CASTQSYEQYF.

This clone was recorded only once. The V gene is TRBV9, the J gene TRBJ2-7; D possibly uses TRBD1 or TRBD2 (6 bases each). Per germline, CDR1 SGDLS and CDR2 YYNGEE. The V gene lost 1 base and the J gene lost 6 bases, with 17 bases spanning the gap. The CDR3 consists of 15 residues. For the CDR3, the DNA is TGTGCCAGCAGCGTATTTATAGGGGGGCGTGGCGAGCAGTACTTC. It specifies CASSVFIGGRGEQYF.

The V and J genes are TRBV9 and TRBJ2-7; 8 positions match TRBD1. With V trimmed by 4 bases and J by 3 bases, 3 bases remained unmatched. The CDR3 is 13 residues long. The germline gives CDR1 SGDLS, CDR2 YYNGEE. CDR3: CASSRTGFYEQYF. CDR3 bases: TGTGCCAGCAGCCGGACAGGGTTCTACGAGCAGTACTTC.

This clone was observed a single time. This chain connects TRBV28 to TRBJ2-1; the match to TRBD2 covers 14 bases. J gave up 1 base and V 10 bases, and 6 bases lay outside the gene matches. Germline V CDR1 and CDR2: MDHEN, SYDVKM. This CDR3 is 16 amino acids long. The CDR3 bases are TGTGCCACCCGGACTAGCGGGGGGCTTTCCTACAATGAGCAGTTCTTC. Amino acids: CATRTSGGLSYNEQFF.

This clone was found once. The chain uses TRBV7-2 and TRBJ2-3; 8 nucleotides match TRBD1. Germline CDR1 reads SGHTA; CDR2 reads FQGNSA. This CDR3 is built from 15 residues. J was trimmed by 1 base and V by 3 bases; bases with no gene match: 3. CDR3 amino acids: CASSFGQGGTDTQYF. In nucleotides, the CDR3 is TGTGCCAGCAGCTTCGGACAGGGAGGCACAGATACGCAGTATTTT.

This rearrangement joins TRBV4-1 to TRBJ2-7, with TRBD2 matching over 13 bases. CDR3 length: 16 residues. V dropped 4 bases and J dropped 4; count of bases not matched to a gene: 7. Germline V gene lookup returns CDR1 MGHRA and CDR2 YSYEKL. The CDR3 region has the DNA TGCGCCAGCAGCCCCCGACTAGCGGGGGGTACTTACGAGCAGTACTTC. It encodes CASSPRLAGGTYEQYF.

The DNA of the CDR3 is TGTGCCAGCAGCTTAAGTGCGGTGAACACTGAAGCTTTCTTT. Amino acids: CASSLSAVNTEAFF. The rearrangement links TRBV7-9 to TRBJ1-1; D not resolved. CDR3 length equals 14 residues. CDR1 is SEHNR and CDR2 is FQNEAQ in the germline V gene (reference sequence). V dropped 2 bases and J dropped 0 bases, with 7 bases sitting between them.

The J gene is TRBJ1-6, the V gene TRBV5-8; weak D call: TRBD1 (5 bases). CDR1 is SGHTS and CDR2 is YDEGEE in the germline V gene. The germline V and J ends were trimmed by 3 bases and 7 bases, with 14 bases remaining between them. This CDR3 contains 15 residues. CDR3 sequence reads: CASSWAMRGNSPLHF. The CDR3 DNA reads TGTGCCAGCAGCTGGGCGATGCGGGGGAATTCACCCCTCCACTTT.